The entry that follows covers one T cell receptor (beta chain) sequence. Its antigen is unidentified. The CDR3 spans 15 residues. Obtained from alopecia areata patients were lesional scalp punch biopsies along with peripheral blood. T lymphocytes (CD4+ and CD8+) were sorted from PBMCs. Extraction of RNA preceded its reverse transcription into cDNA, which served as the sequencing template. Clones were sequenced by immunoSEQ multiplex PCR, and TCRdb holds only the in-frame ones, with some missing. The data hold roughly 250,000 clones, with roughly two thirds observed a single time. The data derive from a study of CD8+ T cells in alopecia areata. Study-level findings and limits: Lesional scalp displayed greater clonality than normal scalp, most notably in alopecia totalis/universalis.

The TCR originated in a human donor with alopecia areata. The J gene is TRBJ2-3, the V gene TRBV12-2; whether TRBD2, the table's D call, matches the DNA was not checked. TRBV12-2 is a documented pseudogene. Sequenced material: CD4+ T cells sorted from blood, taken at week 0. This CDR3 reads CASRSRGVPADTQYF. The CDR3 nucleotides are TGTGCAAGTCGGAGTCGGGGGGTTCCGGCAGATACGCAGTATTTT.